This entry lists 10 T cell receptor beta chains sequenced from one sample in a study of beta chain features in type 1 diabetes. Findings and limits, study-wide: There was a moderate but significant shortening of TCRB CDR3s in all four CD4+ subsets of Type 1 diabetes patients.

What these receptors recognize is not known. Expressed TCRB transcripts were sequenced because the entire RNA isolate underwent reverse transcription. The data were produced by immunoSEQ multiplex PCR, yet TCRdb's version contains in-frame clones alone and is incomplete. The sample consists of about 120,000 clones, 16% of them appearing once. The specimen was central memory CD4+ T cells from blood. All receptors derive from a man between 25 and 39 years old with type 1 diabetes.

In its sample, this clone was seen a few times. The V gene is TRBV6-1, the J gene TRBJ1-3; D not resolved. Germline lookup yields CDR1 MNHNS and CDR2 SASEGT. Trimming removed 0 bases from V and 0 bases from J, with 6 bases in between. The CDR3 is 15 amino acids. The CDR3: CASSEAEDSGNTIYF. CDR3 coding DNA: TGTGCCAGCAGTGAAGCAGAAGACTCTGGAAACACCATATATTTT.

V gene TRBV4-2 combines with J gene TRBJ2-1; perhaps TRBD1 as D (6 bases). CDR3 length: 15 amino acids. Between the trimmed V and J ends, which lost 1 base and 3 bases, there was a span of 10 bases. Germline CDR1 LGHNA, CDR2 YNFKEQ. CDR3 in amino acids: CASSQAGDNYNEQFF. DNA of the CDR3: TGTGCCAGCAGCCAAGCCGGGGACAACTACAATGAGCAGTTCTTC.

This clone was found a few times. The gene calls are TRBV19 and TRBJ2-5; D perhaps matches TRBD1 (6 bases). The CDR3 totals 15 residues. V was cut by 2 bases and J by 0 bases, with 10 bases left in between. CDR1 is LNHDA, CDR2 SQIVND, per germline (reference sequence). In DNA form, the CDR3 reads TGTGCCAGTAGTATAAGGGGGAGTTACCAAGAGACCCAGTACTTC. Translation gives CASSIRGSYQETQYF.

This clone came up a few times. The CDR3 DNA reads TGTGCCAGCTCACCATTTTCGAGGGCAGGGATTACCTCCTTGGGGAATGAGCAGTTCTTC. Translating it yields CASSPFSRAGITSLGNEQFF. The chain carries TRBV18 and TRBJ2-1; D may correspond to TRBD1 or TRBD2 (5 bases each). The CDR3 covers 20 residues. Germline CDR1 reads KGHSH; CDR2 reads LQKENI. V was pared by 2 bases and J by 7 bases, with 30 bases between.

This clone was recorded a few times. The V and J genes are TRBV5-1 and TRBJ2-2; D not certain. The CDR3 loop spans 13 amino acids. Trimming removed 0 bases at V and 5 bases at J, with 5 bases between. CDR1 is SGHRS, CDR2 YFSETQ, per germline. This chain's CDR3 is CASSLAVTGELFF. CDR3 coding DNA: TGCGCCAGCAGCTTGGCAGTAACCGGGGAGCTGTTTTTT.

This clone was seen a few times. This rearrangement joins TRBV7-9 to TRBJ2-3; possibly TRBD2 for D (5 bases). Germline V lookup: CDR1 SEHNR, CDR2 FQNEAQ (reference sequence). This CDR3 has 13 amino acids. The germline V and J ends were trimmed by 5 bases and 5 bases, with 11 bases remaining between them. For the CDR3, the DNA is TGTGCCAGCAGCCCTAGCCAGGAAGATACGCAGTATTTT. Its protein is CASSPSQEDTQYF.

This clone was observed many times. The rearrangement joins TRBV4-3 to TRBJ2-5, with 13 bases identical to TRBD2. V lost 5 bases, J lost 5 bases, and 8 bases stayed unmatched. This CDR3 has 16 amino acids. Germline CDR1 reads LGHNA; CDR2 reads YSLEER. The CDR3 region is CASSKTGTSGVETQYF. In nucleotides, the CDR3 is TGCGCCAGCAGCAAAACCGGGACTAGCGGGGTGGAGACCCAGTACTTC.

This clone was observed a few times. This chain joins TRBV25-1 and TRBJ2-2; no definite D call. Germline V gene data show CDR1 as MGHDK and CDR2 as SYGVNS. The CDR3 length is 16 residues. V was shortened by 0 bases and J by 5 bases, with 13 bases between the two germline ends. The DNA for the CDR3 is TGTGCCAGCAGTGAATATCCAACAGAAGCGACCGGGGAGCTGTTTTTT. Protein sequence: CASSEYPTEATGELFF.

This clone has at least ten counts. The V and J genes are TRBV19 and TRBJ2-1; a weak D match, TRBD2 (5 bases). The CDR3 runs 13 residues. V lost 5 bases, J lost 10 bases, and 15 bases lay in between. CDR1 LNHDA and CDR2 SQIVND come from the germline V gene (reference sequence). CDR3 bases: TGTGCCAGTAGTCTCGGCCGAACTAGGGAGCAGTTCTTC. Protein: CASSLGRTREQFF.

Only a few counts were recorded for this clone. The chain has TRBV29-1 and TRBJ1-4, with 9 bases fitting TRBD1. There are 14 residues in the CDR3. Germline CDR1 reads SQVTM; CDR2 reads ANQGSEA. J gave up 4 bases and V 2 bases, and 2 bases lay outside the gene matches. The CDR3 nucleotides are TGCAGCGTTGAATGGGACAGGGATAATGAAAAACTGTTTTTT. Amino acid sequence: CSVEWDRDNEKLFF.